A selection of T cell receptor beta chains follows, all from one sample in a study of shared clonotypes between healthy human individuals. Libraries were prepared by immunoSEQ multiplex PCR; TCRdb keeps only in-frame clonotypes and omits some of them. The sample includes around 2.3 million clones, around 95% of them seen just once. Sequencing was performed on naive CD4+ T cells sorted from blood. Receptors originate from a man between 18 and 35 years old in good health. The CDR3 runs from the conserved cysteine through the conserved F or W. Fields, in order: D gene, V gene, clone size, J gene, CDR3 DNA, CDR3 protein. D genes are given only for firm matches. Only some rows state a clone size, as once, few, many or a class for expanded clones.

NA	TRBV10-1	NA	TRBJ1-1	TGCGCCAGCAGATTCGACCGGCAGGGAGAAGCTTTCTTT	CASRFDRQGEAFF
TRBD1	TRBV28	NA	TRBJ2-7	TGTGCCAGCAGTCCCGGGACAGGCCGCGAGCAGTACTTC	CASSPGTGREQYF
TRBD1	TRBV5-8	NA	TRBJ1-1	TGTGCCAGCAGCTTTACAGGGGCCCCGGGGTGGAGTGAAGCTTTCTTT	CASSFTGAPGWSEAFF
NA	TRBV21-1	NA	TRBJ2-1	TGTGCCACCCTAAGACTAGCGGGGATCTTC	CATLRLAGIF
TRBD1	TRBV6-6	NA	TRBJ2-1	TGTGCCAGCAGTCTCCGGGACAGCTACAATGAGCAGTTCTTC	CASSLRDSYNEQFF
NA	TRBV6-8	NA	TRBJ2-7	TGTGCCGGCAGCAACGAGCAGTACTTC	CAGSNEQYF
TRBD1	TRBV2	NA	TRBJ2-3	TGTGCCAGCAGTGAAAGGACAGGGTTTCCAACTTTT	CASSERTGFPTF
NA	TRBV10-3	NA	TRBJ1-2	TGTGCCATCAGTGAGTCACCGGGACACCAAGCTGGCTACACCTTC	CAISESPGHQAGYTF
NA	TRBV9	NA	TRBJ1-1	TGTGCCAGCAGCGCCCCCATGCCTGAAGCTTTCTTT	CASSAPMPEAFF
TRBD1	TRBV25-1	NA	TRBJ1-2	TGTGCCAGCAGCAGGGGGGACTATGGCTACACCTTC	CASSRGDYGYTF
NA	TRBV21-1	NA	TRBJ1-1	TGTGCCAGCAGCAAACGACCGGGAACCGATGAAGCTTTCTTT	CASSKRPGTDEAFF
NA	TRBV6-5	NA	TRBJ2-7	TGTGCCAGCAGTTTCGGACGGCCCGCGAATTACGAGCAGTACTTC	CASSFGRPANYEQYF
NA	TRBV19	once	TRBJ2-2	TGTGCCAGTAGCCAATGGGGATTGTCGGGCACCGGGGAGCTGTTTTTT	CASSQWGLSGTGELFF
TRBD1	TRBV2	NA	TRBJ1-2	TGTGCCAGCAGAGCAACCCGGGACAGTAGTAAAGTCAATGGCTACACCTTC	CASRATRDSSKVNGYTF
NA	TRBV25-1	NA	TRBJ2-5	TGTGCCAGCAGTCTTAGGACGGATCAAGAGACCCAGTACTTC	CASSLRTDQETQYF
NA	TRBV30	NA	TRBJ2-3	TGTGCCTGGACTAAAGGGAGCACAGATACGCAGTATTTT	CAWTKGSTDTQYF
NA	TRBV7-3	NA	TRBJ2-1	TGTGCCAGCAGCTTAACTGCCCAGGCTGGAAATGAGCAGTTCTTC	CASSLTAQAGNEQFF
NA	TRBV9	NA	TRBJ2-7	TGTGCCAGCAGCGTAGCAGTGGGCCCACCTTACGAGCAGTACTTC	CASSVAVGPPYEQYF
TRBD1	TRBV29-1	NA	TRBJ1-4	TGCAGCGTCGGACAGGGTACAACTAATGAAAAACTGTTTTTT	CSVGQGTTNEKLFF
NA	TRBV6-5	once	TRBJ2-7	TGTGCCAGCAGTTACGACGGGCAGGGACCCTACGAGCAGTACTTC	CASSYDGQGPYEQYF
TRBD2	TRBV5-4	NA	TRBJ2-7	TGTGCCAGCAGTGCCACAGGACTAGCGGGAGGGCCTTTAAACGAGCAGTACTTC	CASSATGLAGGPLNEQYF
NA	TRBV27	NA	TRBJ1-1	TGTGCCAGCAGTTCTAGAGGGAGCACTGAAGCTTTCTTT	CASSSRGSTEAFF
NA	TRBV14	NA	TRBJ1-2	TGTGCCAGCAGCCAAGATTCGGGCAGGGCTAACTATGGCTACACCTTC	CASSQDSGRANYGYTF
NA	TRBV18	NA	TRBJ2-7	TGTGCCAGCTCACCCGCGAAAGGCGAGCAGTACTTC	CASSPAKGEQYF